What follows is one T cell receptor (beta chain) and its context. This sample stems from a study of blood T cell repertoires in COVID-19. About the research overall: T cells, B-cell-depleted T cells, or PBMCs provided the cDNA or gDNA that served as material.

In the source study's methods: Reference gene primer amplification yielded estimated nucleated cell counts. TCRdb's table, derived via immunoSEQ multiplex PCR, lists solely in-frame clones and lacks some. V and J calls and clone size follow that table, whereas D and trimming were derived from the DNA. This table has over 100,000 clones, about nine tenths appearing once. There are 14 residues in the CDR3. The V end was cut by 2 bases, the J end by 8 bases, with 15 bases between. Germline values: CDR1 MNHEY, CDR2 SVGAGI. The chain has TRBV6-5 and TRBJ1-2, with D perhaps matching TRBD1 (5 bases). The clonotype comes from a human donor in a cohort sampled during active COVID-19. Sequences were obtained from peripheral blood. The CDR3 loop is CASSYRGGGSGYTF. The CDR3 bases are TGTGCCAGCAGTTACCGGGGCGGGGGTAGCGGCTACACCTTC.